The following is a TCR beta chain sequence with its context. Its antigen target is currently unknown. Within one base of it there is no much larger clone, and no base qualities were kept. The sample originates from a study of T cell responses to AZD1222 COVID-19 vaccine (dated by TCRdb to 2020 to 2023). Study-level background: AZD1222 recipients given second doses at about 4 weeks or at about 12 weeks were pooled, since spike-specific TCR depth and breadth were not found to differ between the two schedules. A total of around 240 trial participants underwent TCR sequencing, of whom 207 received two doses of AZD1222 and about 26 received two doses of the MenACWY control vaccine. Trial participants were enrolled by age into 18-55, 56-69 and 70-plus year subgroups, with 148, 28 and 57 TCR-sequenced participants respectively. The paper's findings and limits, for the study overall: The 56-69-year group was small, and its depth increase did not reach significance, likely because of low power. Because no day 14 peak-response samples were available, repertoires were characterized only after the peak T cell response. Nearly half of unique spike-specific TCRs reportedly recognized epitopes outside regions mutated in the B.1.351 and B.1.1.7 variants. Most participants were white British and females outnumbered males, and the authors suggested that clonal diversity may have been underestimated. After two AZD1222 doses, spike-specific TCR breadth and depth were significantly higher than at day 0 and than in MenACWY recipients. Conclusions about previously exposed vaccinees are limited because only six or seven AZD1222 recipients were SARS-CoV-2 seropositive at baseline. Vaccine-associated CD4 TCRs spanned the whole spike protein, with dominant responses in regions 160-218 and 743-854.

The time point label of this sample denotes: baseline before first vaccination. Samples from vaccinated people were obtained from the UK trials COV001 and COV002, which included a single-blind randomized controlled phase 2/3 trial of AZD1222 (ChAdOx1 nCoV-19) in healthy adults. For TCRbeta chain sequencing, PBMC samples were collected from trial participants at day 0 and at day 28 after the second dose. The CDR3 regions of human TCRbeta chains were analyzed by immunosequencing. Per the authors' processing: Repertoire TCRs were matched against a reference library of SARS-CoV-2-specific TCRs generated with the MIRA antigen-specificity platform. Breadth meant the fraction of unique TCRs that were SARS-CoV-2-associated, whereas depth meant the fraction of total T cells that were SARS-CoV-2-associated. Using the MIRA data, each spike-specific TCR was mapped to the spike region that the TCR reacts to and placed in a CD4 or CD8 class. Log10-transformed breadth and depth values were compared by one-way ANOVA with Sidak's multiple comparisons tests. This immuneACCESS table, as held by TCRdb, lists in-frame sequences with V and J called but not all clones. Of the missing ones, under half trace to an unresolved V gene in checked studies; the others have no known cause. V and J calls and clone size come straight from that table; D and trimming were deduced from the DNA. Recorded for this sample are tens of thousands of clones; around 80% of them occurred a single time. In total, the top ten clones hold roughly 6.6% of the sample.

The germline V gene yields SNHLY for CDR1 and FYNNEI for CDR2. CDR3 length: 13 amino acids, cysteine to phenylalanine. Just CDR3 DNA is preserved here, 39 bases in frame from base 1. Between the V and J ends, shortened by 6 bases and 0 bases respectively, the junction contains 6 bases. This sequence was found in an adult in good health. Recombination linked TRBV2 to TRBJ1-5; there is no confident call for the D gene. The sample was peripheral blood, taken on day 0 of AZD1222 vaccination. This receptor carries the CDR3 CASSVYSNQPQHF. Read as DNA, the sequence is TGTGCCAGCAGCGTCTATAGCAATCAGCCCCAGCATTTT.